This T cell receptor (beta chain) stems from a study of Ad26.COV2.S vaccination and SARS-CoV-2 variants. Regarding this clone: Its specificity is unknown.

The treatment here: 15 to 20 received Ad26.COV2.S at low or high dose, single or two shots; 5 received placebo; per-sample allocation not given. Samples were taken on day 63 after the first vaccine or placebo injection. Ad26.COV2.S expressed prefusion-stabilized spike from the original Wuhan strain. The assay was immunoSEQ multiplex PCR, and TCRdb's table has in-frame clones only and misses some. The table includes fewer than 300,000 clones, over 75% detected once. Findings and caveats of the study: Researchers cautioned that TCR breadth and depth analyses may have underestimated total T cell responses.

Here the sequenced sample was peripheral blood, taken in a trial of Ad26.COV2.S vaccine versus placebo. The TCR comes from a person between 18 and 59 years old who received the Ad26.COV2.S COVID-19 vaccine or a placebo.

CDR3 amino acids: CASSMAAGLKNIQYF. The CDR3 nucleotides are TGTGCCAGTAGTATGGCAGCAGGGTTGAAAAACATTCAGTACTTC. The V call is TRBV19, the J call TRBJ2-4, with a tentative D call TRBD1 (5 bases). This CDR3 has 15 amino acids. The germline V and J ends were trimmed by 3 bases and 4 bases, with 13 bases remaining between them. Per germline, CDR1 LNHDA and CDR2 SQIVND (reference sequence).